A selection of T cell receptor beta chains follows, all from one sample in a study of OX40 agonist ivuxolimab in advanced cancers. Libraries were prepared by immunoSEQ multiplex PCR; TCRdb keeps only in-frame clonotypes and omits some of them. Here the sample spans more than 10,000 clones, around 79% being singletons. Sequences were derived from CD4+ or CD8+ T cells sorted from blood, sampled in a trial of the OX40 agonist ivuxolimab. These receptor sequences come from an adult with an advanced solid tumor such as melanoma, head and neck, liver or kidney cancer. CDR3s include the opening cysteine and the closing phenylalanine or tryptophan. The D gene is left open where the match is weak. Clone size is not always given. Where it is, it says once, few, many or a class for expanded clones.

J	D	V	size	DNA	CDR3
TRBJ1-4	NA	TRBV7-9	NA	TGTGCCAGCAGCTTTGTACTTAAAGACCTTAATGAAAAACTGTTTTTT	CASSFVLKDLNEKLFF
TRBJ2-5	TRBD2	TRBV7-8	NA	TGTGCCAGCAGCCCCGGGACTAGCGGGAGCCGCAGTGAGACCCAGTACTTC	CASSPGTSGSRSETQYF
TRBJ1-4	NA	TRBV21-1	NA	TGTGCCAGCAGCAAAGTAGCACTGGGTCGGTCTAATGAAAAACTGTTTTTT	CASSKVALGRSNEKLFF
TRBJ2-5	NA	TRBV13	NA	TGTGCCAGCAGCATGGACAGCGGCGAGACCCAGTACTTC	CASSMDSGETQYF
TRBJ2-2	NA	TRBV29-1	NA	TGCAGCGCTGTTGTGATGAACACCGGGGAGCTGTTTTTT	CSAVVMNTGELFF
TRBJ2-1	NA	TRBV29-1	NA	TGCAGCGTTGATGGGACGGACTATTCTTACAATGAGCAGTTCTTC	CSVDGTDYSYNEQFF
TRBJ2-7	NA	TRBV9	NA	TGTGCCAGCAGCCCTTCCGGGCCCCGCTCCTACGAGCAGTACTTC	CASSPSGPRSYEQYF
TRBJ1-1	NA	TRBV11-1	NA	TGTGCCAGCAGGTGGGCAGGAGAATCTGAAGCTTTCTTT	CASRWAGESEAFF
TRBJ1-5	TRBD1	TRBV2	NA	TGTGCCAGCAGGAGTCCGGGGAGGACAGGGGAAGATAGTCAGCCCCAGCATTTT	CASRSPGRTGEDSQPQHF
TRBJ1-2	TRBD1	TRBV5-1	many	TGCGCCAGCAGCCTATTGGACGGGACAGGGGAGACCTTC	CASSLLDGTGETF
TRBJ2-7	NA	TRBV5-1	NA	TGCGCCAGCTCCCTTGTTACAGGGAGTTACGAGCAGTACTTC	CASSLVTGSYEQYF
TRBJ1-1	TRBD1	TRBV7-8	NA	TGTGCCAGCAGCGGCAGGGGACAGCTGAACACTGAAGCTTTCTTT	CASSGRGQLNTEAFF
TRBJ2-7	NA	TRBV7-3	once	TGTGCCAGCAGCCTAGGGGCAGGGAACGTCCACGAGCAGTACTTC	CASSLGAGNVHEQYF
TRBJ2-1	NA	TRBV4-3	NA	TGCGCCAGCAGCCAAGCCCAGTATGGGGGGGCCACCTACAATGAGCAGTTCTTC	CASSQAQYGGATYNEQFF
TRBJ1-1	NA	TRBV7-2	NA	TGTGCCAGCAGCTTATACGGCCGGGGCACTGAAGCTTTCTTT	CASSLYGRGTEAFF
TRBJ2-3	TRBD2	TRBV4-3	once	TGCGCCAGCAGCCAAGAGAGGACTAGCGGGAGTTGGGGTACGCAGTATTTT	CASSQERTSGSWGTQYF
TRBJ2-3	NA	TRBV19	NA	TGTGCCAGTAGTTTCCGATCCCAAGATACGCAGTATTTT	CASSFRSQDTQYF
TRBJ1-5	NA	TRBV4-1	NA	TGCGCCAGCAGCCAAGACCACGTTAGCAATCAGCCCCAGCATTTT	CASSQDHVSNQPQHF
TRBJ2-1	NA	TRBV7-2	NA	TGTGCCAGCAGCCCCTCCCTTGGGTACAATGAGCAGTTCTTC	CASSPSLGYNEQFF
TRBJ2-3	NA	TRBV28	NA	TGTGCCAGCAATAGCGGCCTCACAGATACGCAGTATTTT	CASNSGLTDTQYF
TRBJ2-5	NA	TRBV19	NA	TGTGCCAGTAGTGCCACAGGTCTGGAGACCCAGTACTTC	CASSATGLETQYF
TRBJ2-7	TRBD2	TRBV27	NA	TGTGCCAGCAGGGGACTAGAAAGCTACGAGCAGTACTTC	CASRGLESYEQYF
TRBJ1-3	TRBD1	TRBV7-6	NA	TGTGCCAGCAGCTTACTTGGACAGGGATCAGGAAACACCATATATTTT	CASSLLGQGSGNTIYF
TRBJ2-1	TRBD1	TRBV7-7	NA	TGTGCCAGCAGCTTCCGACAGGGGGCGAACTACAATGAGCAGTTCTTC	CASSFRQGANYNEQFF
TRBJ2-7	TRBD1	TRBV7-9	NA	TGTGCCAGCAGCCCTCCGGACAGGGCACTTTACGAGCAGTACTTC	CASSPPDRALYEQYF
TRBJ2-7	NA	TRBV6-1	once	TGTGCCAGCAGTGGAGGGATTGGGGAGTCCCGCGGTAAAACCTACGAGCAGTACTTC	CASSGGIGESRGKTYEQYF
TRBJ1-2	TRBD1	TRBV27	few	TGTGCCTCCAAGGGACAGGGGGTTGGCTACACCTTC	CASKGQGVGYTF
TRBJ2-7	TRBD2	TRBV28	NA	TGTGCCAGCAGCGCCGGGGCTAGCGGGGGCTACGAGCAGTACTTC	CASSAGASGGYEQYF
TRBJ1-4	NA	TRBV5-1	NA	TGCGCCAGCAGCCCCCCGGGGGATCGTTCAACTAATGAAAAACTGTTTTTT	CASSPPGDRSTNEKLFF
TRBJ2-1	TRBD2	TRBV30	once	TGTGCCTGGAGTGCTGCAAAGCGGGAGTGGTCCTACAATGAGCAGTTCTTC	CAWSAAKREWSYNEQFF
TRBJ1-5	NA	TRBV2	few	TGTGCCAGCAGTGAAAGGGGGATTAGCAATCAGCCCCAGCATTTT	CASSERGISNQPQHF
TRBJ2-5	NA	TRBV28	NA	TGTGCCAGCTCTTCGCCAACAACAGGGTCTGAGGAGACCCAGTACTTC	CASSSPTTGSEETQYF
TRBJ2-1	NA	TRBV2	NA	TGTGCCAGCAGGGATATAGCGGACGTCTACAATGAGCAGTTCTTC	CASRDIADVYNEQFF
TRBJ2-1	TRBD2	TRBV18	NA	TGTGCCAGCTCACCGTCCTATCGAGCGGGAGGAGGAGGATACAATGAGCAGTTCTTC	CASSPSYRAGGGGYNEQFF
TRBJ2-7	TRBD2	TRBV15	NA	TGTGCCACCAGCAGATCTAGCGGGATGTTCGGGTACGAGCAGTACTTC	CATSRSSGMFGYEQYF
TRBJ2-2	NA	TRBV28	medium-sized	TGTGCCAGCAGTTCACGCCTCAAAGCGGGGGAGCTGTTTTTT	CASSSRLKAGELFF
TRBJ1-5	NA	TRBV19	NA	TGTGCCAGTAGTATAGTTCAGGGTCGTCAGCCCCAGCATTTT	CASSIVQGRQPQHF
TRBJ2-5	NA	TRBV27	NA	TGTGCCAGCAGTGCCGGGACACCTGGCCCCTTCAAGACCCAGTACTTC	CASSAGTPGPFKTQYF
TRBJ2-1	TRBD1	TRBV5-1	NA	TGCGCCAGCAGCCTCGCCGGGACAGGGAATGAGCAGTTCTTC	CASSLAGTGNEQFF
TRBJ2-7	TRBD2	TRBV19	NA	TGTGCCTCTAGGCCGGCGGGGGGACGTTACGAGCAGTACTTC	CASRPAGGRYEQYF
TRBJ2-1	NA	TRBV15	NA	TGTGCCACCAGCAGGCTCCTGGTAATTGATGAGCAGTTCTTC	CATSRLLVIDEQFF
TRBJ2-2	TRBD2	TRBV29-1	NA	TGCAGCGTTGATAGCGGGGAGACCGGGGAGCTGTTTTTT	CSVDSGETGELFF
TRBJ2-1	TRBD2	TRBV6-4	NA	TGTGCCAGCAGGATCTGGCGGGGGGGCGATGAGCAGTTCTTC	CASRIWRGGDEQFF
TRBJ2-7	NA	TRBV4-3	NA	TGCGCCAGCAGCCAAGATGTAAGATACGAGCAGTACTTC	CASSQDVRYEQYF
TRBJ2-1	NA	TRBV27	once	TGTGCCAGCACCGGTCAGGGATCCTACAATGAGCAGTTCTTC	CASTGQGSYNEQFF
TRBJ1-2	TRBD1	TRBV28	few	TGTGCCAGCAGTTGGCTCCGACAGGGCGATGGCTACACCTTC	CASSWLRQGDGYTF
TRBJ2-7	TRBD1	TRBV23-1	NA	TGCGCCAGCAGTCGTCCCTCCCTCACAGGGGACGAGCAGTACTTC	CASSRPSLTGDEQYF
TRBJ2-1	NA	TRBV9	few	TGTGCCAGCAGCACATCAGCGTACAATGAGCAGTTCTTC	CASSTSAYNEQFF
TRBJ2-5	NA	TRBV18	NA	TGTGCCAGCTCCCTGGACATGGGGCAAGAGACCCAGTACTTC	CASSLDMGQETQYF
TRBJ1-2	TRBD1	TRBV7-9	NA	TGTGCCAGCAGCCCCTGGACAGGAGAGGGCTACACCTTC	CASSPWTGEGYTF
TRBJ1-1	NA	TRBV14	NA	TGTGCCAGCAGCCAAGCGGAGGAGAACACTGAAGCTTTCTTT	CASSQAEENTEAFF
TRBJ1-2	NA	TRBV6-5	NA	TGTGCCAGCAGTTACCAGGGGAGAGGCTACACCTTC	CASSYQGRGYTF
TRBJ2-1	NA	TRBV6-4	NA	TGTGCCAGCAGTGAGGGTCTAGACGGCCCCCAAGAGCAGTTCTTC	CASSEGLDGPQEQFF
TRBJ2-7	TRBD2	TRBV4-2	NA	TGTGCCAGCAGCCATAGTAAGGGGACTAGCGACTACGAGCAGTACTTC	CASSHSKGTSDYEQYF
TRBJ2-7	NA	TRBV25-1	NA	TGTGCCAGCAGCGGTCTAGTGGGGCCCGTAGGGGAGCAGTACTTC	CASSGLVGPVGEQYF